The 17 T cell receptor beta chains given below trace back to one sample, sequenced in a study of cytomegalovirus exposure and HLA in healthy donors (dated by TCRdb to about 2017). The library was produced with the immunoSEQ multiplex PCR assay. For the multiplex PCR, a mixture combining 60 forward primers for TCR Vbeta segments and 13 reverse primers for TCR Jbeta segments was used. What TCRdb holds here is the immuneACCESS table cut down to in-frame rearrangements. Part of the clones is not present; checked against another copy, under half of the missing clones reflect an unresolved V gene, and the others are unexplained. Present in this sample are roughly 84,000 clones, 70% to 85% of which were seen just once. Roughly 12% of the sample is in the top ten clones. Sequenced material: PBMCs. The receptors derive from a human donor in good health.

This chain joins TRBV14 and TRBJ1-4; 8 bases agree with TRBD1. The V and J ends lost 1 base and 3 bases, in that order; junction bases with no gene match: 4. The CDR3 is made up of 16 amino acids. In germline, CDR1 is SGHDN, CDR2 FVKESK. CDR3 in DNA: TGTGCCAGCAGCCAAGGACAGGGGACCTCTAATGAAAAACTGTTTTTT. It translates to CASSQGQGTSNEKLFF.

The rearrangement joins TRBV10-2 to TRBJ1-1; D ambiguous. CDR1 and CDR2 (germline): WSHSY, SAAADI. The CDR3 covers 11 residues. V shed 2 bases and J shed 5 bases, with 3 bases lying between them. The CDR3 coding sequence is TGCGCCAGCAGTGAGCGTACTGAAGCTTTCTTT. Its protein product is CASSERTEAFF.

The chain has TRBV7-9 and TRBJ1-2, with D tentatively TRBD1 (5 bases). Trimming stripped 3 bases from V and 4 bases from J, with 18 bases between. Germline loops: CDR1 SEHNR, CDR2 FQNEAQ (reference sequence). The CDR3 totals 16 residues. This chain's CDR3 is CASSFSTAGRLYGYTF. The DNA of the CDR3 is TGTGCCAGCAGCTTCTCTACGGCAGGGAGGCTCTATGGCTACACCTTC.

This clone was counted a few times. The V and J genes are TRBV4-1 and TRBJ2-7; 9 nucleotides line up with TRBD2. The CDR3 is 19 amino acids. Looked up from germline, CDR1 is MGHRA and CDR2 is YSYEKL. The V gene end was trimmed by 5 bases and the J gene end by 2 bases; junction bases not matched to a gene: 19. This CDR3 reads CASSSRSGISGGDAYEQYF. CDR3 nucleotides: TGCGCCAGCAGCTCAAGGAGTGGTATTAGCGGGGGAGATGCCTACGAGCAGTACTTC.

CDR3 DNA sequence: TGTGCCAGCAGCTTACCCGGGACAGGGGTCTACGAGCAGTACTTC. As protein: CASSLPGTGVYEQYF. V usage is TRBV5-4 and J usage is TRBJ2-7, with 10 positions matching TRBD1. There are 15 residues in the CDR3. Germline V lookup: CDR1 SGHNT, CDR2 YYREEE (reference sequence). V lost 2 bases and J lost 3; bases outside the gene matches: 5.

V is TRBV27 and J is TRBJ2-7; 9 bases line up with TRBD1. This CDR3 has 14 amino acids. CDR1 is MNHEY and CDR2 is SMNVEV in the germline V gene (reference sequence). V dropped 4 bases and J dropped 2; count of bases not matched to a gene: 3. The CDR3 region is CASSSQGAAYEQYF. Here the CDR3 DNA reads TGTGCCAGCAGTTCACAGGGGGCTGCCTACGAGCAGTACTTC.

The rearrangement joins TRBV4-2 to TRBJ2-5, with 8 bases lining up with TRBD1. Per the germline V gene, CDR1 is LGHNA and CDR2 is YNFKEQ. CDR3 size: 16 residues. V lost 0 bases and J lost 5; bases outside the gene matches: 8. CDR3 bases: TGTGCCAGCAGCCAAGACCTTGGACAGGGCCTGGAGACCCAGTACTTC. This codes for CASSQDLGQGLETQYF.

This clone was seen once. CDR3 bases: TGCGCCAGCAGTAAACCGGGTCTCTACAATGAGCAGTTCTTC. Translating gives CASSKPGLYNEQFF. The chain has TRBV10-1 and TRBJ2-1; D is undetermined. Germline loops: CDR1 WNHNN, CDR2 SYGVQD (reference sequence). V gave up 5 bases and J gave up 3 bases, with 11 bases separating them. This CDR3 comprises 14 residues.

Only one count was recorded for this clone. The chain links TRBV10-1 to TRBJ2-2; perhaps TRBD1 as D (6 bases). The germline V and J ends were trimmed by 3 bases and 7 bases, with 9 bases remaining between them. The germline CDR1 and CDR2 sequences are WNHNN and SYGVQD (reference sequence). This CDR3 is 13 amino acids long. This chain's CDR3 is CASSDPGVGELFF. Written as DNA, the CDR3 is TGCGCCAGCAGTGATCCAGGGGTCGGGGAGCTGTTTTTT.

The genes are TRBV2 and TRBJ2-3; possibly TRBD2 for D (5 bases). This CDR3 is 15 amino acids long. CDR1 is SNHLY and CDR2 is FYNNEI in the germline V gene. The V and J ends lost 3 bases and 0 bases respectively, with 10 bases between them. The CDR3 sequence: CASSEERTSTDTQYF. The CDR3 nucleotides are TGTGCCAGCAGTGAGGAGCGGACTAGCACAGATACGCAGTATTTT. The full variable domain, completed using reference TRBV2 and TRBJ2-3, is EPEVTQTPSHQVTQMGQEVILRCVPISNHLYFYWYRQILGQKVEFLVSFYNNEISEKSEIFDDQFSVERPDGSNFTLKIRSTKLEDSAMYFCASSEERTSTDTQYFGPGTRLTVL.

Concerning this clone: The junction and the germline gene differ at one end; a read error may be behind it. The CDR3 DNA is TGTTCCAGCAGCTTAGGGACAGGGGGGAGAGGCAATCAGCCCCAGCATTTT. Protein product: CSSSLGTGGRGNQPQHF. The chain has TRBV7-9 and TRBJ1-5; 11 bases are a match to TRBD1. The CDR3 totals 17 residues. In germline, CDR1 is SEHNR, CDR2 FQNEAQ (reference sequence).

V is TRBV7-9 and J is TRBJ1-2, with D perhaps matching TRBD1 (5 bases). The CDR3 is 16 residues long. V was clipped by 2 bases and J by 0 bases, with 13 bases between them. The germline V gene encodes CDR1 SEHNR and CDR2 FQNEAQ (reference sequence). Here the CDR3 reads CASSLPGDRANYGYTF. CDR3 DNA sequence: TGTGCCAGCAGCTTACCGGGGGATCGAGCTAACTATGGCTACACCTTC.

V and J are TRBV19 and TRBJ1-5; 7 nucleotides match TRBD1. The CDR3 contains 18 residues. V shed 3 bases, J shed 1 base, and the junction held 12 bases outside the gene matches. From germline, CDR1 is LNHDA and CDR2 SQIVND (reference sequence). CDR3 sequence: CASSIGVLRGPSNQPQHF. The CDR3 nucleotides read TGTGCCAGTAGTATTGGGGTACTGAGGGGGCCGAGCAATCAGCCCCAGCATTTT.

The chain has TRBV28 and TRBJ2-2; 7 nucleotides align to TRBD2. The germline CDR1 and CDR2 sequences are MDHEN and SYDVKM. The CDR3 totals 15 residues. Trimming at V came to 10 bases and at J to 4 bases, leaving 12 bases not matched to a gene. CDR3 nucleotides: TGTGCCACCGACCGGGTGGGGGGGTTCACCGGGGAGCTGTTTTTT. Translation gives CATDRVGGFTGELFF.

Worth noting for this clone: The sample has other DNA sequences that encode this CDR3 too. CDR3 sequence reads: CAWSVGTGGYEQYF. CDR3 in DNA: TGTGCCTGGAGTGTGGGGACAGGGGGATACGAGCAGTACTTC. J is TRBJ2-7 and V is TRBV30, with TRBD1 identical over 11 bases. CDR3 length equals 14 residues. Per the germline V gene, CDR1 is GTSNPN and CDR2 is SVGIG (reference sequence). The V gene end was trimmed by 0 bases and the J gene end by 4 bases; junction bases not matched to a gene: 2.

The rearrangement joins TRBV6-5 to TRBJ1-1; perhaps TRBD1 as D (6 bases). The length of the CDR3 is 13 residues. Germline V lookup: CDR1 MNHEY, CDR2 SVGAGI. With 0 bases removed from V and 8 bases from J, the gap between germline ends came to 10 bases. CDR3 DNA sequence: TGTGCCAGCAGTTACTCTTTGACAGGAGAAGCTTTCTTT. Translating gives CASSYSLTGEAFF.

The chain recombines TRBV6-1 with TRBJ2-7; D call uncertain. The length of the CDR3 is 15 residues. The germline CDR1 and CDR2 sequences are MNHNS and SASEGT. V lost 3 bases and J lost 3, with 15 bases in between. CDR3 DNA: TGTGCCAGCAGTGATAGAGACACACCGTTCTACGAGCAGTACTTC. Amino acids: CASSDRDTPFYEQYF.